The 27 T cell receptor beta chains reported below all come from one sample, sequenced in a study of cytomegalovirus exposure and HLA in healthy donors. This PCR relied on a set of 60 Vbeta primers and 13 Jbeta primers. Data came from immunoSEQ multiplex PCR; TCRdb stores just in-frame clones and leaves some out. The sample has about 99,000 clones, around three quarters seen once. Sequencing input: PBMCs. These TCRs come from a male donor in good health and CMV-seropositive.

This clone was seen once. V is TRBV2 and J is TRBJ1-5, with TRBD1 as a possible D gene (5 bases). V was clipped by 6 bases and J by 1 base, with 13 bases between them. The CDR3 runs 15 residues. Germline V CDR1 and CDR2: SNHLY, FYNNEI. CDR3 sequence: CASRYDSGSNQPQHF. As DNA, the CDR3 is TGTGCCAGCAGGTACGACAGTGGGAGCAATCAGCCCCAGCATTTT.

V is TRBV6-6 and J is TRBJ1-5; weak D call: TRBD1 (5 bases). CDR3 length equals 15 residues. Germline values: CDR1 MNHNY, CDR2 SVGAGI (reference sequence). V was pared by 4 bases and J by 3 bases, with 13 bases between. The CDR3 DNA is TGTGCCAGCAGTTCGCCTACAGGAGACAATCAGCCCCAGCATTTT. It translates to CASSSPTGDNQPQHF.

The chain carries TRBV30 and TRBJ2-7; 11 bases match TRBD2. CDR3 length: 15 amino acids. CDR1 and CDR2 (germline): GTSNPN, SVGIG (reference sequence). The ends lost 2 bases at V and 3 bases at J; junction bases unmatched: 6. The DNA of the CDR3 is TGTGCCTGGAGTTCCCTAGCGGGGGGAGTCTACGAGCAGTACTTC. It specifies CAWSSLAGGVYEQYF.

The chain joins TRBV30 to TRBJ1-1; D is ambiguous. The V gene lost 7 bases and the J gene lost 0 bases, with 9 bases spanning the gap. Germline V gene lookup returns CDR1 GTSNPN and CDR2 SVGIG (reference sequence). The CDR3 is made up of 12 amino acids. CDR3: CASSGLNTEAFF. CDR3 DNA: TGTGCCTCAAGCGGGTTGAACACTGAAGCTTTCTTT.

V usage is TRBV6-1 and J usage is TRBJ2-5; 9 bases fit TRBD2. Trimming at V came to 1 base and at J to 5 bases, leaving 8 bases not matched to a gene. The V gene's germline CDR1 is MNHNS and CDR2 SASEGT. The CDR3 extends over 16 amino acids. The CDR3 coding sequence is TGTGCCAGCAGTGAAGGGGCTAGCGGGATCGGGGAGACCCAGTACTTC. This sequence encodes CASSEGASGIGETQYF.

The chain carries TRBV7-2 and TRBJ2-5; D ambiguous. V was pared by 5 bases and J by 5 bases, with 12 bases between. Germline CDR1 SGHTA, CDR2 FQGNSA. The CDR3 is 13 amino acids. CDR3 sequence reads: CASSKGHGETQYF. The CDR3 nucleotides read TGTGCCAGCAGCAAAGGCCACGGGGAGACCCAGTACTTC. Full variable domain (missing parts from reference TRBV7-2 and TRBJ2-5): GAGVSQSPSNKVTEKGKDVELRCDPISGHTALYWYRQSLGQGLEFLIYFQGNSAPDKSGLPSDRFSAERTGGSVSTLTIQRTQQEDSAVYLCASSKGHGETQYFGPGTRLLVL.

The rearrangement joins TRBV27 to TRBJ1-3, with TRBD1 as a possible D gene (5 bases). CDR1 is MNHEY and CDR2 is SMNVEV in the germline V gene (reference sequence). CDR3 length: 15 residues. Trimming pared 5 bases from V and 0 bases from J, leaving 11 bases between. CDR3 residues: CASSKTALSGNTIYF. The CDR3 DNA is TGTGCCAGCAGTAAGACAGCACTCTCTGGAAACACCATATATTTT.

The CDR3 sequence is CASSQDYRGQSEKLFF. The DNA of the CDR3 is TGCGCCAGCAGCCAAGACTACAGGGGGCAAAGTGAAAAACTGTTTTTT. J is TRBJ1-4 and V is TRBV4-3, with 9 bases that match TRBD1. The CDR3 covers 16 residues. Germline V gene data show CDR1 as LGHNA and CDR2 as YSLEER. Trimming cost V 0 bases and J 7 bases; bases outside gene matches: 6.

V gene TRBV4-3 combines with J gene TRBJ1-2, with a possible D match to TRBD1 (6 bases). The CDR3 is made up of 15 amino acids. CDR1 LGHNA and CDR2 YSLEER come from the germline V gene. V lost 1 base and J lost 4, with 13 bases in between. The CDR3 nucleotides read TGCGCCAGCAGCCAAGGGGGCAGGGGCGGCTATGGCTACACCTTC. Translated, it gives CASSQGGRGGYGYTF.

The chain links TRBV4-3 to TRBJ2-7; 7 bases line up with TRBD2. With V trimmed by 0 bases and J by 3 bases, 8 bases remained unmatched. There are 16 residues in the CDR3. Germline values: CDR1 LGHNA, CDR2 YSLEER. The DNA of the CDR3 is TGCGCCAGCAGCCAAGATCTAGCGGCGCGAAGCTACGAGCAGTACTTC. It yields the protein CASSQDLAARSYEQYF.

For the CDR3, the DNA is TGTGCCAGCAGTCAAGACAGGGGACGGGATAATTCACCCCTCCACTTT. Protein: CASSQDRGRDNSPLHF. The V gene is TRBV27, the J gene TRBJ1-6, with 8 positions matching TRBD1. V lost 5 bases, J lost 5 bases, and 8 bases stayed unmatched. CDR1 is MNHEY and CDR2 is SMNVEV in the germline V gene (reference sequence). CDR3 length: 16 amino acids.

This clone was detected once. The V gene is TRBV5-8, the J gene TRBJ2-7; D possibly corresponds to TRBD1 (5 bases). CDR1 and CDR2 (germline): SGHTS, YDEGEE. There are 13 residues in the CDR3. V lost 1 base and J lost 6, with 11 bases in between. The CDR3 region has the DNA TGTGCCAGCAGCTTGCCAGGGATAGGCGAGCAGTACTTC. Amino acid sequence: CASSLPGIGEQYF.

Comments on this clone: One end of the junction varies from germline; a read error may be responsible. CDR3 protein: CASSYSGQYYGYAF. CDR3 nucleotide sequence: TGTGCCAGCAGTTACTCGGGACAGTATTATGGCTACGCCTTC. V is TRBV6-5 and J is TRBJ1-2; TRBD1 aligns across 7 bases. Per the germline V gene, CDR1 is MNHEY and CDR2 is SVGAGI. The CDR3 is made up of 14 amino acids.

The CDR3 region is CASTADRGTEAFF. The DNA for the CDR3 is TGTGCCAGCACAGCAGACAGGGGCACTGAAGCTTTCTTT. The V gene is TRBV6-4, the J gene TRBJ1-1; 8 nucleotides line up with TRBD1. V dropped 7 bases and J dropped 4; count of bases not matched to a gene: 5. From germline, CDR1 is MRHNA and CDR2 SNTAGT. The length of the CDR3 is 13 residues.

This rearrangement joins TRBV4-3 to TRBJ1-1, with D possibly matching TRBD1 (5 bases). Trimming shortened V by 0 bases and J by 6 bases, and 17 bases separated the two germline ends. Germline CDR1 is LGHNA and CDR2 is YSLEER. This CDR3 is built from 16 residues. CDR3: CASSQDHKGPGAEAFF. CDR3 DNA sequence: TGCGCCAGCAGCCAAGATCATAAGGGGCCAGGTGCTGAAGCTTTCTTT.

The CDR3: CASSLQSSGNTIYF. CDR3 sequence (DNA): TGTGCCAGCAGTTTACAGAGTTCTGGAAACACCATATATTTT. The chain employs TRBV6-5 and TRBJ1-3; D gene ambiguous. The V end was cut by 4 bases, the J end by 1 base, with 8 bases between. Germline V gives CDR1 MNHEY, CDR2 SVGAGI. The CDR3 runs to 14 residues.

J is TRBJ2-1 and V is TRBV7-2, with 7 bases that match TRBD2. Losses at the gene ends were 0 bases for V and 3 bases for J; bases not matched to a gene: 2. This CDR3 region has 15 residues. Germline CDR1 and CDR2: SGHTA and FQGNSA. The CDR3 nucleotides are TGTGCCAGCAGCTTAGCGGGGGGGTACTACAATGAGCAGTTCTTC. It encodes CASSLAGGYYNEQFF.

The rearrangement joins TRBV7-2 to TRBJ2-5, with 11 bases matching TRBD2. The CDR3 sequence is 16 residues long. V lost 3 bases and J lost 4; bases outside the gene matches: 7. Germline CDR1 and CDR2: SGHTA and FQGNSA. The CDR3 is CASSLTSGVPGETQYF. The CDR3 DNA sequence: TGTGCCAGCAGCTTGACTAGCGGGGTCCCTGGAGAGACCCAGTACTTC.

This clone was observed a few times. The genes are TRBV18 and TRBJ2-2, with D perhaps TRBD2 (5 bases). The CDR3 has 14 residues. CDR1 is KGHSH and CDR2 is LQKENI in the germline V gene. V dropped 2 bases and J dropped 5 bases, with 9 bases sitting between them. Written as DNA, the CDR3 is TGTGCCAGCTCACCATCAACGGGGACCGGGGAGCTGTTTTTT. This sequence encodes CASSPSTGTGELFF. The full variable domain, with the rest looked up from reference TRBV18 and TRBJ2-2, is NAGVMQNPRHLVRRRGQEARLRCSPMKGHSHVYWYRQLPEEGLKFMVYLQKENIIDESGMPKERFSAEFPKEGPSILRIQQVVRGDSAAYFCASSPSTGTGELFFGEGSRLTVL.

The CDR3 DNA reads as TGTGCCAGCAGTGAAAAGCCCTACGAGCAGTACTTC. Its protein is CASSEKPYEQYF. The V call is TRBV2, the J call TRBJ2-7, with D hard to call. Trimming cost V 2 bases and J 2 bases, with 4 bases left between them. The length of the CDR3 is 12 residues. CDR1 and CDR2 (germline): SNHLY, FYNNEI.

This clone was found once. The chain links TRBV7-3 to TRBJ2-3; tentative D call: TRBD2 (7 bases). V was cut by 5 bases and J by 6 bases, with 21 bases left in between. The CDR3 is 16 residues long. Germline-derived CDR1 and CDR2 are SGHTA and FQGTGA. The CDR3 is CASSPTGGGGWDTQYF. CDR3 nucleotide sequence: TGTGCCAGCAGCCCTACGGGGGGCGGGGGATGGGATACGCAGTATTTT.

The table lists this clone with a few counts. The chain combines TRBV7-9 with TRBJ1-6; 10 bases fit TRBD1. Germline V gene data show CDR1 as SEHNR and CDR2 as FQNEAQ (reference sequence). V trimming: 5 bases; J trimming: 7 bases; junction bases outside the gene matches: 5. This CDR3 contains 15 residues. CDR3 sequence reads: CASSLGTGENSPLHF. CDR3 DNA: TGTGCCAGCAGCCTTGGGACAGGGGAAAATTCACCCCTCCACTTT.

The gene calls are TRBV6-5 and TRBJ1-2; 8 nucleotides match TRBD1. Germline V gene lookup returns CDR1 MNHEY and CDR2 SVGAGI. V lost 5 bases to trimming and J lost 6 bases; unmatched junction nucleotides: 8. This CDR3 is built from 14 residues. CDR3 nucleotide sequence: TGTGCCAGCAGTACATTCCAACAGGGGGATGGCTACACCTTC. Amino acids: CASSTFQQGDGYTF.

This chain links TRBV7-6 with TRBJ2-7; 9 positions match TRBD1. The V gene's germline CDR1 is SGHVS and CDR2 FNYEAQ. The CDR3 sequence is 14 residues long. Trimming removed 3 bases from V and 7 bases from J; junction bases left unmatched: 7. The CDR3, as DNA: TGTGCCAGCAGCTTGGGGACAGGGCGGGTGGAGCAGTACTTC. It codes for CASSLGTGRVEQYF.

The V gene is TRBV4-1, the J gene TRBJ2-3; TRBD2 aligns across 12 bases. The CDR3 totals 16 residues. V shed 11 bases, J shed 5 bases, and the junction held 14 bases outside the gene matches. CDR1 MGHRA and CDR2 YSYEKL come from the germline V gene. The chain's CDR3 is CAFSSGGAPGGDTQYF. The CDR3 bases are TGCGCCTTCTCTAGCGGGGGGGCTCCGGGAGGAGATACGCAGTATTTT.

The CDR3 DNA reads TGTGCCAGCAGCTGGGGGGACGGTTGGGAAGCTTTCTTT. It yields the protein CASSWGDGWEAFF. This sequence joins TRBV5-6 and TRBJ1-1, with D perhaps matching TRBD1 (5 bases). The length of the CDR3 is 13 residues. V dropped 3 bases and J dropped 8 bases, with 14 bases sitting between them. Per the germline V gene, CDR1 is SGHDT and CDR2 is YYEEEE.

Only a few counts were recorded for this clone. The rearrangement links TRBV9 to TRBJ2-1, with D maybe TRBD2 (6 bases). The V gene's germline CDR1 is SGDLS and CDR2 YYNGEE. The CDR3 contains 15 residues. Trimming removed 0 bases at V and 8 bases at J, with 15 bases between. Here the CDR3 DNA reads TGTGCCAGCAGCGTAGAGGCTAGCGCGCCCGATGAGCAGTTCTTC. Translating it yields CASSVEASAPDEQFF.